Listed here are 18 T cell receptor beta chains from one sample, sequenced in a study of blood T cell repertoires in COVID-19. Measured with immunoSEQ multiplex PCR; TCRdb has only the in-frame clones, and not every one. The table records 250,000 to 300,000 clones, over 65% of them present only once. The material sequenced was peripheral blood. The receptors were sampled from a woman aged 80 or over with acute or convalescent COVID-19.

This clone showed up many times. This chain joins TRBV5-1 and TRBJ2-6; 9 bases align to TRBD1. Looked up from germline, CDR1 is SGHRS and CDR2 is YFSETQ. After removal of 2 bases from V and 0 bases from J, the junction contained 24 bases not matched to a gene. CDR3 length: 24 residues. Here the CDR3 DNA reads TGCGCCAGCAGCTTCGTTCGGCAGGACAGGGGAATAAGGTACTTGGGCTCTGGGGCCAACGTCCTGACTTTC. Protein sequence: CASSFVRQDRGIRYLGSGANVLTF.

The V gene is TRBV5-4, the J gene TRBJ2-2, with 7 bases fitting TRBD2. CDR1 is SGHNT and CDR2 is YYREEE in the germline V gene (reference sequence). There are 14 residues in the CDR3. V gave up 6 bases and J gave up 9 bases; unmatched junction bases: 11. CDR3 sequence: CASTPERDYRELFF. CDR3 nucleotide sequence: TGTGCCAGCACCCCTGAGCGGGACTACCGGGAGCTGTTTTTT.

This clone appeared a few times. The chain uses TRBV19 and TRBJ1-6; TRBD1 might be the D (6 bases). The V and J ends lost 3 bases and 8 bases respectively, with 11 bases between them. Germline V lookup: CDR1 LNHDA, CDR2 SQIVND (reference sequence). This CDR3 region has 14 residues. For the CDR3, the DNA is TGTGCCAGTAGTATGTGGACAGTTGATTCACCCCTCCACTTT. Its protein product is CASSMWTVDSPLHF.

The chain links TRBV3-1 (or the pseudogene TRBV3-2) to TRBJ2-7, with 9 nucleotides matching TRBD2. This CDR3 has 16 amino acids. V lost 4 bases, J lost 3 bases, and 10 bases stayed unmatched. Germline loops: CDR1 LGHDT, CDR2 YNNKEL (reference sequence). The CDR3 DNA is TGTGCCAGCAGCCCATATTCTAGCGGGGCTCACTACGAGCAGTACTTC. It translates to CASSPYSSGAHYEQYF.

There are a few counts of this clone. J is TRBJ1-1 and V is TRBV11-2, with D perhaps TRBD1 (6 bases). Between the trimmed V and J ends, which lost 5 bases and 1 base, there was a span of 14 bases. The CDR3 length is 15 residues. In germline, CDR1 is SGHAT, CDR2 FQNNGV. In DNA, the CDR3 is TGTGCCAGCAGCGACGAGACAGGCTGGAACACTGAAGCTTTCTTT. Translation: CASSDETGWNTEAFF. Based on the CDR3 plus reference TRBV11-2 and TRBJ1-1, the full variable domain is EAGVAQSPRYKIIEKRQSVAFWCNPISGHATLYWYQQILGQGPKLLIQFQNNGVVDDSQLPKDRFSAERLKGVDSTLKIQPAKLEDSAVYLCASSDETGWNTEAFFGQGTRLTVV.

Here the CDR3 reads CASSSSGRAKETQYF. CDR3 nucleotide sequence: TGTGCCAGCAGTTCGAGCGGGAGGGCCAAGGAGACCCAGTACTTC. The chain carries TRBV6-5 and TRBJ2-5; 10 bases line up with TRBD2. The CDR3 covers 15 residues. Per germline, CDR1 MNHEY and CDR2 SVGAGI. V dropped 4 bases and J dropped 5; count of bases not matched to a gene: 7.

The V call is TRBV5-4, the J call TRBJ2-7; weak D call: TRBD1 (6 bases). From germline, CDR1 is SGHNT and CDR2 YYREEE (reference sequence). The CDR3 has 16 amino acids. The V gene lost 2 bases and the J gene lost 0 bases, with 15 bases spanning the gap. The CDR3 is CASSFAGTRSSYEQYF. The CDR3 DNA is TGTGCCAGCAGCTTCGCCGGGACAAGGAGCTCCTACGAGCAGTACTTC.

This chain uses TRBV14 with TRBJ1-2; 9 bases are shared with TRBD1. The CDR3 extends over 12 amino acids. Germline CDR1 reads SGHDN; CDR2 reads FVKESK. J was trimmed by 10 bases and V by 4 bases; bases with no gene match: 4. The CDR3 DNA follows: TGTGCCAGCAGCCCGGGACAGGGAGTCTACACCTTC. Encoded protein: CASSPGQGVYTF.

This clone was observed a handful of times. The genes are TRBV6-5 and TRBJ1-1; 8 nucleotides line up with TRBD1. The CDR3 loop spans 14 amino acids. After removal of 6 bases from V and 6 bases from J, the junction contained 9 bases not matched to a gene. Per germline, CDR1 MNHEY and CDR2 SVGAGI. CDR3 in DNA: TGTGCCAGCAGACAAACGACAGGGGAGGCTGAAGCTTTCTTT. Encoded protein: CASRQTTGEAEAFF.

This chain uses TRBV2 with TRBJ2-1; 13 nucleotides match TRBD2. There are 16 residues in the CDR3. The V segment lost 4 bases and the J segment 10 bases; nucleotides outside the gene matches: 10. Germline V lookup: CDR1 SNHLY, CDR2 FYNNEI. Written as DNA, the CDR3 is TGTGCCAGCAGTGGTTCCGGACTAGCGGGAGATGGGGAGCAGTTCTTC. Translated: CASSGSGLAGDGEQFF.

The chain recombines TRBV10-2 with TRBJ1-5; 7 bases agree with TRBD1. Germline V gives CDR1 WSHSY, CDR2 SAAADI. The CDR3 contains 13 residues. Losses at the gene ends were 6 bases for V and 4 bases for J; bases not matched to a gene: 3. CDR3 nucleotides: TGCGCCAGCAGGGGACAGCTGAATCAGCCCCAGCATTTT. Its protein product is CASRGQLNQPQHF.

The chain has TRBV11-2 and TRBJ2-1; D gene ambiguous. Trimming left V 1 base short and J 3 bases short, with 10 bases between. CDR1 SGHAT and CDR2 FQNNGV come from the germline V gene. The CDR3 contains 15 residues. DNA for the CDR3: TGTGCCAGCAGCTTAGCACGCAGAAACTACAATGAGCAGTTCTTC. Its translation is CASSLARRNYNEQFF.

CDR3 sequence reads: CASSQTGMSYGYTF. CDR3 sequence (DNA): TGTGCCAGTAGTCAAACAGGGATGTCCTATGGCTACACCTTC. The chain couples TRBV19 to TRBJ1-2; a possible D gene is TRBD1 (6 bases). The CDR3 length is 14 residues. The V end lost 5 bases, the J end lost 4 bases, and 14 bases lay between the germline ends. Germline CDR1 reads LNHDA; CDR2 reads SQIVND (reference sequence).

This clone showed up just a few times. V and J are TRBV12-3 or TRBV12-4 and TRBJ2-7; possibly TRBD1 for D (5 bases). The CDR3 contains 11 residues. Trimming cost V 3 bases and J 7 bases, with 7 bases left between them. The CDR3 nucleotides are TGTGCCAGCAGTTTGGGGCGGGAGCAGTACTTC. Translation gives CASSLGREQYF.

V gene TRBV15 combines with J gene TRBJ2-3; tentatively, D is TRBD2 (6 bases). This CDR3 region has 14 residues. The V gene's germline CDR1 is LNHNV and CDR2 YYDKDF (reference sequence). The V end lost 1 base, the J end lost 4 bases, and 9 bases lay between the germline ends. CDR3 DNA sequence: TGTGCCACCAGCAGAGCCCCGGGAGCAGATACGCAGTATTTT. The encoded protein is CATSRAPGADTQYF.

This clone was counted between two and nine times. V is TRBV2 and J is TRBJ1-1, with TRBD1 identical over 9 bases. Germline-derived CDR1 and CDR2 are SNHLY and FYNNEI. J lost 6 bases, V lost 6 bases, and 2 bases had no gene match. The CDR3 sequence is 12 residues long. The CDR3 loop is CASRGTGSEAFF. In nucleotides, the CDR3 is TGTGCCAGCAGGGGGACAGGGTCTGAAGCTTTCTTT. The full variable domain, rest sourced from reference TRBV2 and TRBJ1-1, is EPEVTQTPSHQVTQMGQEVILRCVPISNHLYFYWYRQILGQKVEFLVSFYNNEISEKSEIFDDQFSVERPDGSNFTLKIRSTKLEDSAMYFCASRGTGSEAFFGQGTRLTVV.

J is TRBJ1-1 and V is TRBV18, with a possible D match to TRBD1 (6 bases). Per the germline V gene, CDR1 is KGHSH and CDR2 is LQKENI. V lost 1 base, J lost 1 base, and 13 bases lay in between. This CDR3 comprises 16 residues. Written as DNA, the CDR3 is TGTGCCAGCTCACCACAACAACAGGGTGGGAACACTGAAGCTTTCTTT. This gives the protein CASSPQQQGGNTEAFF.

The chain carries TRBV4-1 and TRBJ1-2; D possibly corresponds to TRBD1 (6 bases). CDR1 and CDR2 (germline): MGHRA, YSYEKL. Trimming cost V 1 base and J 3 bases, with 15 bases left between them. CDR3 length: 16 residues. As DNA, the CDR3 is TGCGCCAGCAGCCAAGCGTCTCAGGGGTTAGACTATGGCTACACCTTC. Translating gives CASSQASQGLDYGYTF.